This entry is about one T cell receptor (beta chain). The source of the sample is a study of blood T cell repertoires in COVID-19. Study at large: The analysed material was cDNA or gDNA that came from T cells, B-cell-depleted T cells, or PBMCs.

Germline CDR1 KGHDR, CDR2 SFDVKD. This CDR3 contains 17 residues. Unmatched junction bases numbered 5, after V lost 4 bases and J lost 4 bases. In the source study's methods: For nucleated cells, counts were estimated from reference gene primer amplification. The table came from immunoSEQ multiplex PCR; TCRdb's copy has only in-frame clones and leaves some out. The V and J calls and clone size were taken over from that table, and D and trimming were inferred from the DNA. The table lists approximately 75,000 clones, over 75% of them singletons. The sequence came from a human donor in a cohort sampled during active COVID-19. Sequencing was done on a sample of peripheral blood. The V gene is TRBV24-1, the J gene TRBJ2-2, with 13 bases lining up with TRBD2. The chain's CDR3 is CATSDPGTSGVTGELFF. The CDR3 DNA sequence: TGTGCCACCAGTGACCCGGGGACTAGCGGGGTCACCGGGGAGCTGTTTTTT.